Sequencing of this T cell receptor beta chain was carried out in a study of prognosis after radiotherapy for stage I lung cancer. Turning to the study itself: Squamous cell carcinoma tumors occurred in over five patients, adenocarcinoma in around 12.

This clonotype was detected ten times or more. Trimming pared 6 bases from V and 6 bases from J, leaving 8 bases between. CDR1 is SGDLS and CDR2 is YYNGEE in the germline V gene. The CDR3 totals 11 residues. Using two-round multiplex PCR, the authors amplified TCR beta CDR3 from genomic DNA. Round-one PCR had primers specific to each TRBV and TRBJ gene. TCRdb reprocessed the multiplex PCR reads via MiXCR and lists one record per CDR3 protein. The table includes 25,000 to 35,000 distinct CDR3 sequences, about half detected once. The TCR sequence derives from a donor aged 50 or older with non-small cell lung cancer. The specimen was PBMCs, collected before or after stereotactic body radiation therapy (not recorded which). The chain employs TRBV9 and TRBJ2-3; D is unclear. The CDR3 region is CASTKVDTQYF. CDR3 bases: TGTGCCAGCACCAAAGTGGATACGCAGTATTTT.